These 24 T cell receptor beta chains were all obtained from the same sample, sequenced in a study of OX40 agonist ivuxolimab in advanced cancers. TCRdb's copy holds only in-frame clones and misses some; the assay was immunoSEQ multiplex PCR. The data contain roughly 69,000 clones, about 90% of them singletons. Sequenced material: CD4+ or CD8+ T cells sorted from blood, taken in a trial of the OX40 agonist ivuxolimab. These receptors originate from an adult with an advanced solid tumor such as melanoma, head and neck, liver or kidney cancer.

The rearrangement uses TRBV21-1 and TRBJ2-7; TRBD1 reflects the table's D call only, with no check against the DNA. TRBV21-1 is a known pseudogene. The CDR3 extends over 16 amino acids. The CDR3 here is CASSNHQRDRAYEQYF. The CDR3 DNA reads TGTGCCAGCAGCAACCATCAAAGAGACAGGGCCTACGAGCAGTACTTC.

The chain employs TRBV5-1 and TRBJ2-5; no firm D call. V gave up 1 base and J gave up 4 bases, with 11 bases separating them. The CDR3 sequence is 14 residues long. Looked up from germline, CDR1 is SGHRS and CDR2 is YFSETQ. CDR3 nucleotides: TGCGCCAGCAGCTTGAAAGGCCCGCCAGAGACCCAGTACTTC. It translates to CASSLKGPPETQYF.

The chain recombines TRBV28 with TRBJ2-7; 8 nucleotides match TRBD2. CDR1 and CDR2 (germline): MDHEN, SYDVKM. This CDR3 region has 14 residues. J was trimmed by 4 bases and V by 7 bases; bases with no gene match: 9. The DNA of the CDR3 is TGTGCCAGCATCGGGACTAGGCATCAGTACGAGCAGTACTTC. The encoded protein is CASIGTRHQYEQYF.

The CDR3 bases are TGTGCCAGCAGTTTCCCACGGGAGTCGAGGGAAAACATTCAGTACTTC. Its translation is CASSFPRESRENIQYF. V gene TRBV27 combines with J gene TRBJ2-4, with TRBD2 as a possible D gene (6 bases). Deletions cut 3 bases from V and 5 bases from J, with 17 bases between. Per the germline V gene, CDR1 is MNHEY and CDR2 is SMNVEV (reference sequence). The CDR3 is 16 amino acids.

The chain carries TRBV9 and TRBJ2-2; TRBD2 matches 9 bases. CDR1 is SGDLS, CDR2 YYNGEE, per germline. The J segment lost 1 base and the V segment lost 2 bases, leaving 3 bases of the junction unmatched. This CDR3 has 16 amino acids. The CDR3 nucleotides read TGTGCCAGCAGCGTCCAACTAGCGGGGAACACCGGGGAGCTGTTTTTT. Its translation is CASSVQLAGNTGELFF.

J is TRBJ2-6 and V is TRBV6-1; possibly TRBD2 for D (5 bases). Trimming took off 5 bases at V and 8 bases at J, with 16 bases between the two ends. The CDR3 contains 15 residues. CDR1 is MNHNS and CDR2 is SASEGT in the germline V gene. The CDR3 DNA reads TGTGCCAGCAGTCGTTACGGAGGCAGTTCCAACGTCCTGACTTTC. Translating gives CASSRYGGSSNVLTF.

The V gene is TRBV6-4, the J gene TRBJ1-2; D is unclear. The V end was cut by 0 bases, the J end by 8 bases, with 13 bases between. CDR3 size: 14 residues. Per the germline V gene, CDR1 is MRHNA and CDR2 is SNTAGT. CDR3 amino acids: CASSDSPPSGGYTF. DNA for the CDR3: TGTGCCAGCAGTGACTCTCCCCCTTCCGGGGGCTACACCTTC.

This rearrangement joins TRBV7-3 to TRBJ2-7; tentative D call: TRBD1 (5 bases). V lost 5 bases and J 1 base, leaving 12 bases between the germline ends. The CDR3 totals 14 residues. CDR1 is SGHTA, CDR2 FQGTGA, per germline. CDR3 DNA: TGTGCCAGCAGCGAAACAGGCTATTCCTACGAGCAGTACTTC. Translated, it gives CASSETGYSYEQYF.

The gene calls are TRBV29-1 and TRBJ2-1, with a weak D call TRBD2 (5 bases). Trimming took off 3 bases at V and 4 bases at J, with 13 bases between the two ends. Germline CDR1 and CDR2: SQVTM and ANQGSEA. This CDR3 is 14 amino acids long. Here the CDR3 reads CSVERVSAYNEQFF. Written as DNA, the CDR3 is TGCAGCGTTGAGAGGGTGTCAGCGTACAATGAGCAGTTCTTC.

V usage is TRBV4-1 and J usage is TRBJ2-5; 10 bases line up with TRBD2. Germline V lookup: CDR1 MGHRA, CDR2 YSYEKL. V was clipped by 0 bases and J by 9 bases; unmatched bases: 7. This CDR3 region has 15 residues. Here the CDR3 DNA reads TGCGCCAGCAGCCAAGAAGCTAGCGGGGGTATAGCCCAGTACTTC. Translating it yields CASSQEASGGIAQYF.

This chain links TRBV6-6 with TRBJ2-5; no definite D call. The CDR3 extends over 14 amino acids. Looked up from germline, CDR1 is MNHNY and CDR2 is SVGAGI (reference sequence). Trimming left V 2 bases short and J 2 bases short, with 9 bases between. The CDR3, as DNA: TGTGCCAGCAGTTACGATTTGTGGCAAGAGACCCAGTACTTC. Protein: CASSYDLWQETQYF.

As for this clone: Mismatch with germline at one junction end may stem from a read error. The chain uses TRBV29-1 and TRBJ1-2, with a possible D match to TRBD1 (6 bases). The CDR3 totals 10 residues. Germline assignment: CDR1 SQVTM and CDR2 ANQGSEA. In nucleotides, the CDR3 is TGCAGCGTTATACAGGACAGTGTCGCCTTC. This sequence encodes CSVIQDSVAF.

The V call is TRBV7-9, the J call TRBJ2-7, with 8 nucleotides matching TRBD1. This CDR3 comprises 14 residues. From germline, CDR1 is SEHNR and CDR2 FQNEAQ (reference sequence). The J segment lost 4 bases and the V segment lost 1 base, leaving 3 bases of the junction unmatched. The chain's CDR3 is CASSLGTGIYEQYF. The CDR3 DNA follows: TGTGCCAGCAGCTTAGGGACAGGGATATACGAGCAGTACTTC.

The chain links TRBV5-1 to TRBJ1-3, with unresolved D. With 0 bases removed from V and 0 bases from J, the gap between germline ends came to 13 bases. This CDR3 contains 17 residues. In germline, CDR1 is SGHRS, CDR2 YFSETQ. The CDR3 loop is CASSLGRTRSSGNTIYF. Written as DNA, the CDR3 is TGCGCCAGCAGCTTGGGAAGGACTAGGAGCTCTGGAAACACCATATATTTT.

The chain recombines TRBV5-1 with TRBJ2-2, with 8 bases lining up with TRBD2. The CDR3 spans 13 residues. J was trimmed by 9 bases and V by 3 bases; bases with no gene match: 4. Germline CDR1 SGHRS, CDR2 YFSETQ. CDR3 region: CASSSIAGRELFF. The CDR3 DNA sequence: TGCGCCAGCAGCTCGATAGCGGGGCGGGAGCTGTTTTTT.

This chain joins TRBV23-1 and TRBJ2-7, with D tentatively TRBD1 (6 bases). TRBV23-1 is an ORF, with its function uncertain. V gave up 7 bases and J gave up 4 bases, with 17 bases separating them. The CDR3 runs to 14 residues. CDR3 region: CASIMVLGGYEQYF. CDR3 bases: TGCGCCAGCATCATGGTCTTAGGGGGTTACGAGCAGTACTTC.

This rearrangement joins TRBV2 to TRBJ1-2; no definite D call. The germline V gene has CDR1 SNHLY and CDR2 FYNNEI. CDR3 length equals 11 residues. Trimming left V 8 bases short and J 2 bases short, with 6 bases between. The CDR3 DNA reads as TGTGCCAGCGGACGAAACTATGGCTACACCTTC. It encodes CASGRNYGYTF.

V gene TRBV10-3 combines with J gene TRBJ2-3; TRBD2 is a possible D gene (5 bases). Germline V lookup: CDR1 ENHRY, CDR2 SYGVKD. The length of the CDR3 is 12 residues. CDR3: CAVAGAPDTQYF. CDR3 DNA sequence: TGTGCAGTCGCGGGTGCTCCAGATACGCAGTATTTT.

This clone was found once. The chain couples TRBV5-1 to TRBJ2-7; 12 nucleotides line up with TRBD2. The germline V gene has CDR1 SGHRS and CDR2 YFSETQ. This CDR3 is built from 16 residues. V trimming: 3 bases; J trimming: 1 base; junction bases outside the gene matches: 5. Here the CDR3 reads CASSSGTSGFSYEQYF. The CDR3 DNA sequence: TGCGCCAGCAGCTCAGGGACTAGCGGGTTTTCCTACGAGCAGTACTTC.

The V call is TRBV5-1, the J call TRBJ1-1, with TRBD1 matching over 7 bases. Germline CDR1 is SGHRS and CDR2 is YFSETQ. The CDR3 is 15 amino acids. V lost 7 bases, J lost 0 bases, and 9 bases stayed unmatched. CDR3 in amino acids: CASGPFQGVNTEAFF. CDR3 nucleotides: TGCGCCAGCGGACCCTTTCAGGGGGTGAACACTGAAGCTTTCTTT.

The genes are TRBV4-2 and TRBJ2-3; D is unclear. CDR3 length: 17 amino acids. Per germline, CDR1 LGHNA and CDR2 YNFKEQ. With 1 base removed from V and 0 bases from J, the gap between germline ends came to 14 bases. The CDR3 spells CASSQGMDPSSTDTQYF. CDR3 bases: TGTGCCAGCAGCCAAGGTATGGACCCCTCTAGCACAGATACGCAGTATTTT.

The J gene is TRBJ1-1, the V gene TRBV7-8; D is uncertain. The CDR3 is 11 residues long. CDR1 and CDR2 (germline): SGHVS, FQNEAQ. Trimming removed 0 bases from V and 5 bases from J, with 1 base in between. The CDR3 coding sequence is TGTGCCAGCAGCTTAGCTACTGAAGCTTTCTTT. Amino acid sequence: CASSLATEAFF.

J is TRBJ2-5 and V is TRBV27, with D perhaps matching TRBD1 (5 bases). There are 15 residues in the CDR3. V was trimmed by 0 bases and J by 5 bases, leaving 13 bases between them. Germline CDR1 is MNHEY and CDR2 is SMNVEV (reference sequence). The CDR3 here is CASSLSIGAEETQYF. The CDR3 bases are TGTGCCAGCAGTTTATCGATAGGGGCGGAGGAGACCCAGTACTTC.

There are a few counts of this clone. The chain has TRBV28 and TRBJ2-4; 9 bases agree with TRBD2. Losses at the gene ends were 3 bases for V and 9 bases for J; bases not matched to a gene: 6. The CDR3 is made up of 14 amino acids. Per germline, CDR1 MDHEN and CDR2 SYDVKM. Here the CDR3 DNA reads TGTGCCAGCAGTTTCGCTCTAGCGGGAACCATTCAGTACTTC. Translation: CASSFALAGTIQYF.